A selection of T cell receptor beta chains follows, all from one sample in a study. Each CDR3 protein is one row after TCRdb ran MiXCR on the RT-PCR reads. The table includes approximately 720,000 distinct CDR3 sequences, 13% to 15% detected once. The sample taken for sequencing was memory CD4+ T cells from blood. The receptors come from a female donor in good health, serving as a healthy control. Both conserved end residues are part of each CDR3.

j_call v_call cdr3_aa
TRBJ2-7 TRBV30 CAWSRDRVGEQYF
TRBJ2-2 TRBV20-1 CSVKTSGRANTGELFF
TRBJ1-2 TRBV5-1 CASSFLSESSDEGYTF
TRBJ2-1 TRBV7-2 CASYPGLARDNEQFF
TRBJ1-1 TRBV6-1 CASTPRTGGDKPNTEAFF
TRBJ1-1 TRBV6-2/TRBV6-3 CASRLQGGTEAFF
TRBJ2-5 TRBV18 CASSPPTAETQYF
TRBJ2-1 TRBV7-2 CASSLSHPYNEQFF
TRBJ1-6 TRBV7-2 CASIRPGTGNSPLHF
TRBJ2-3 TRBV20-1 CSALGLAGSTDTQYF
TRBJ1-5 TRBV20-1 CSAIDGAQPQHF
TRBJ1-2 TRBV20-1 CSARESRIPNYGYTF
TRBJ1-6 TRBV28 CASRLTALSSYNSPLHF
TRBJ2-1 TRBV4-2 CASSIPSAGKGNEQFF
TRBJ2-7 TRBV7-2 CASSRNYRDEQYF
TRBJ1-1 TRBV11-2 CASSFNSAAEAFF
TRBJ1-1 TRBV10-3 CAISETDWDTEAFF
TRBJ1-1 TRBV20-1 CSAQGVTEAFF
TRBJ1-6 TRBV20-1 CSASQGADSPLHF
TRBJ1-1 TRBV6-2/TRBV6-3 CASRKTATEAFF
TRBJ2-5 TRBV10-1 CASSEAGDRRETQYF
TRBJ2-2 TRBV12-3/TRBV12-4 CASSRTSGELFF
TRBJ1-5 TRBV24-1 CATSDLSGNQPQHF
TRBJ1-5 TRBV2 CASRIQGGAQPQHF
TRBJ2-1 TRBV11-1 CASSFRSGRGSYNEQFF
TRBJ1-4 TRBV30 CAMGQPNEKLFF
TRBJ1-2 TRBV2 CASRQGQGVRGYTF
TRBJ2-2 TRBV12-3/TRBV12-4 CASRHRLSTGELFF
TRBJ1-2 TRBV18 CASSASEAAVGLNGYTF
TRBJ1-2 TRBV15 CATSREIEGNYGYTF
TRBJ2-3 TRBV28 CASSFWSGREDTQYF
TRBJ2-1 TRBV30 CAWSVWGLGQFF
TRBJ2-5 TRBV20-1 CSASRREGGGETQYF
TRBJ2-3 TRBV2 CARAGLDTDTQYF
TRBJ2-1 TRBV20-1 CSARTDSPIIYNEQFF
TRBJ2-1 TRBV5-4 CASSDGTSRTYNEQFF
TRBJ1-2 TRBV20-1 CSARNRQGDNYGYTF
TRBJ1-1 TRBV4-3 CASSHQDRAGTEAFF
TRBJ1-1 TRBV18 CASSPDRVAFF
TRBJ2-7 TRBV4-3 CASSQDWGQGSEQYF
TRBJ1-2 TRBV24-1 CATSVGASGGYTF
TRBJ1-1 TRBV11-2 CASSSIRGGDTEAFF
TRBJ1-5 TRBV28 CASTLTPGGNQPQHF
TRBJ1-5 TRBV20-1 CSARGQDDQPQHF
TRBJ1-2 TRBV6-6 CASRRLDRGHYGYTF
TRBJ2-6 TRBV24-1 CATSAVDGNSGANVLTF
TRBJ2-2 TRBV5-6 CASSFGTRTGELFF
TRBJ2-1 TRBV4-3 CASSQDAQGWGEQFF
TRBJ1-5 TRBV6-2/TRBV6-3 CASSYEWGALSNQPQHF
TRBJ2-3 TRBV7-9 CASSLRRGTDTQYF
TRBJ1-2 TRBV9 CASSKGQGPGYTF
TRBJ2-7 TRBV10-3 CAISGQGDTYEQYF
TRBJ2-1 TRBV6-4 CASSSVEGSSEQFF
TRBJ2-5 TRBV10-3 CAISLQEGETQYF
TRBJ1-3 TRBV6-5 CASSSQGTSGNTIYF
TRBJ2-5 TRBV6-5 CASSYPEETQYF
TRBJ1-2 TRBV4-2 CASSQDRTSLYTF
TRBJ1-1 TRBV12-3/TRBV12-4 CASSFLRGATEAFF